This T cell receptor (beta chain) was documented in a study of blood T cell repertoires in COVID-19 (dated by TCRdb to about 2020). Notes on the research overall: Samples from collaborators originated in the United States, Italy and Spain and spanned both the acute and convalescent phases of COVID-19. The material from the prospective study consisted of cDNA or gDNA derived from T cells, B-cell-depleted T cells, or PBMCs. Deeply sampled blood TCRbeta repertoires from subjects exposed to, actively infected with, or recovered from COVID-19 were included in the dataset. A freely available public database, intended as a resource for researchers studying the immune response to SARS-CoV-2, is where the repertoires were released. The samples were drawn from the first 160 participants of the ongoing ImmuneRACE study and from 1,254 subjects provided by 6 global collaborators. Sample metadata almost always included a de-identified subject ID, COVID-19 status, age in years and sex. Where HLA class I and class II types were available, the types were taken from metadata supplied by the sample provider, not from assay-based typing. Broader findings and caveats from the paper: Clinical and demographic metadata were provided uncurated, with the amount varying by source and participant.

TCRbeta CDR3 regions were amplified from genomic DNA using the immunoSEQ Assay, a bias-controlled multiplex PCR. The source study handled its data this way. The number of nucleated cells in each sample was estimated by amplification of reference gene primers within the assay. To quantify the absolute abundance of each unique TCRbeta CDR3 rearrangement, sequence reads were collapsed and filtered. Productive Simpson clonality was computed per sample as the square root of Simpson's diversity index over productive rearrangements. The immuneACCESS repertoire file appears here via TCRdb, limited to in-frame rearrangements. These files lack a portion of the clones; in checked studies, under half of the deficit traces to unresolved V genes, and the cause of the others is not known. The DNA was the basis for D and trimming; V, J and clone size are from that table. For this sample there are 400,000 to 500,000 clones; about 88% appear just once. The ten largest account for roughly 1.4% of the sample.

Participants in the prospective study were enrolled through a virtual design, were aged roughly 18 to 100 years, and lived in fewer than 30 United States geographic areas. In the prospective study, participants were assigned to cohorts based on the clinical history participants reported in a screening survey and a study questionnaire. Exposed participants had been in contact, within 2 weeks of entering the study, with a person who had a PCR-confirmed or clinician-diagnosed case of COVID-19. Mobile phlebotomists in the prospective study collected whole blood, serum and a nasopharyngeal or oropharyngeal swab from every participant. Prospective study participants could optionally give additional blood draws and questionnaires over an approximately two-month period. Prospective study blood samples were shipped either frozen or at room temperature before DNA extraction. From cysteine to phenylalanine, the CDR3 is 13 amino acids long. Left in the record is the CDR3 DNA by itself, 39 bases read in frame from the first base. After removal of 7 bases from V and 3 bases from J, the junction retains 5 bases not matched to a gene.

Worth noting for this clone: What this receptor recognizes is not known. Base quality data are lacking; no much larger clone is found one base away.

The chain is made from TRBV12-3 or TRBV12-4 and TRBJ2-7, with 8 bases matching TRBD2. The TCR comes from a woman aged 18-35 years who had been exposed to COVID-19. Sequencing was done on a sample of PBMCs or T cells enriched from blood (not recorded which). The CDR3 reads CASTPSGHYEQYF. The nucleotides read TGTGCCAGCACCCCTAGCGGGCACTACGAGCAGTACTTC.